This TCR beta chain was obtained from a study of blood T cell repertoires in COVID-19. Whole-study context: Samples taken during acute and convalescent COVID-19 were collected in the United States, Italy and Spain. The cDNA or gDNA used as material had been derived from T cells, B-cell-depleted T cells, or PBMCs.

Symptom resolution, clearance, or two negative PCRs marked donors in Cohort 3 as recovered. Authors' processing steps: Cell counts per sample came from amplifying reference gene primers. The protocol was immunoSEQ multiplex PCR, while the TCRdb copy is restricted to in-frame clones and leaves out a portion. The DNA was the basis for D and trimming; V, J and clone size are from that table. This sample carries 200,000 to 250,000 clones, about 85% of them seen once, and the ten largest clones take more than 10%. Sequences were obtained from PBMCs or T cells enriched from blood (not recorded which). This receptor was obtained from a man between 25 and 39 years old who had recovered from COVID-19.

CDR3 in DNA: TGTGCCAGCAGCTCGTACGGGACAAATAATCCCTACGAGCAGTACTTC. It specifies CASSSYGTNNPYEQYF. The chain combines TRBV7-9 with TRBJ2-7; D may be TRBD1 (6 bases). Trimming shortened V by 4 bases and J by 2 bases, and 18 bases separated the two germline ends. The CDR3 has 16 residues. Germline CDR1 and CDR2: SEHNR and FQNEAQ (reference sequence).